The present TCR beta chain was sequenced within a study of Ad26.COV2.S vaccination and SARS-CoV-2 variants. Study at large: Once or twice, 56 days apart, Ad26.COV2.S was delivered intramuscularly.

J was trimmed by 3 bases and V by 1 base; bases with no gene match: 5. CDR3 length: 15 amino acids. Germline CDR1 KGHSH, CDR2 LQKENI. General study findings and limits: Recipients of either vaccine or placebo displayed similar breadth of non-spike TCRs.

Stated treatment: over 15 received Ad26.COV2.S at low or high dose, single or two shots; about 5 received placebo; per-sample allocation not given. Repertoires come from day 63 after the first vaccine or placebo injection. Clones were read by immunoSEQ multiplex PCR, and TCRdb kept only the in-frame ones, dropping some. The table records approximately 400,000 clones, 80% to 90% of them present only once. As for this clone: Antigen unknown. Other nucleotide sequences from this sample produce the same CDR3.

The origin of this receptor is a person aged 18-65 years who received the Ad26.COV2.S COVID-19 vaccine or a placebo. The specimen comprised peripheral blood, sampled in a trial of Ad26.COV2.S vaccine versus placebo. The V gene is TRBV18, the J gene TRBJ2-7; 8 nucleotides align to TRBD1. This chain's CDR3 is CASSPRQGAGYEQYF. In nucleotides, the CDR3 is TGTGCCAGCTCACCACGCCAGGGGGCGGGCTACGAGCAGTACTTC.